Following are 17 T cell receptor beta chains from one sample sequenced in a study of T cells in Graves' hyperthyroidism and ophthalmopathy. Amplification of TCR beta CDR3 regions was performed using RNA transcripts as template. HTBI primers were the set used in a first-round RT-PCR of the TCR CDR3. TCRdb re-derived calls from the multiplex PCR reads in MiXCR, one entry per CDR3 protein. The sample lists 400,000 or so distinct CDR3 sequences; about 14% were seen once. The sequenced material came from blood. These receptors all come from a woman between 25 and 40 years old with Graves' ophthalmopathy.

This clonotype was observed a few times. This chain links TRBV30 with TRBJ2-7; TRBD1 or TRBD2 may be the D gene (5 bases each). The DNA matches TRBJ2-1 better at its end, which makes the J call doubtful. CDR1 and CDR2 (germline): GTSNPN, SVGIG (reference sequence). CDR3 length equals 14 residues. The DNA of the CDR3 is TGTGCCTGGAAACGGGGCAGTCTTTCCTACGAGCAGTTCTTC. This gives the protein CAWKRGSLSYEQFF.

This clonotype was seen repeatedly, ten times or more. The chain employs TRBV28 and TRBJ2-7; 11 nucleotides align to TRBD1. This CDR3 contains 16 residues. Germline V lookup: CDR1 MDHEN, CDR2 SYDVKM. V trimming: 5 bases; J trimming: 1 base; junction bases outside the gene matches: 7. CDR3 sequence reads: CASSPLGQGASYEQYF. The CDR3 DNA reads TGTGCCAGCAGTCCCCTCGGACAGGGGGCTTCCTACGAGCAGTACTTC.

V is TRBV10-3 and J is TRBJ2-3, with TRBD2 matching over 11 bases. The ends lost 5 bases at V and 1 base at J; junction bases unmatched: 2. The germline V gene encodes CDR1 ENHRY and CDR2 SYGVKD. The CDR3 is made up of 15 amino acids. CDR3 amino acids: CAISPGLAGTDTQYF. The CDR3 nucleotides are TGTGCCATCAGTCCGGGACTAGCGGGCACAGATACGCAGTATTTT.

The chain joins TRBV7-9 to TRBJ2-7; possibly TRBD1 for D (5 bases). The V and J ends lost 2 bases and 2 bases respectively, with 13 bases between them. Germline loops: CDR1 SEHNR, CDR2 FQNEAQ (reference sequence). The CDR3 covers 15 residues. The CDR3 DNA sequence: TGTGCCAGCAGCTTATCAGGGCATAACCCCTACGAGCAGTACTTC. This gives the protein CASSLSGHNPYEQYF.

This clonotype showed up many times. The V gene is TRBV3-1, the J gene TRBJ2-1; TRBD1 is a possible D gene (6 bases). The CDR3 covers 17 residues. Germline-derived CDR1 and CDR2 are LGHDT and YNNKEL (reference sequence). The ends were cut back, 0 bases at V and 5 bases at J, with 17 bases in the middle. CDR3 region: CASSQDSFAGVDNEQFF. The CDR3 nucleotides read TGTGCCAGCAGCCAAGATTCGTTCGCAGGGGTGGACAATGAGCAGTTCTTC.

The gene calls are TRBV7-9 and TRBJ2-7; D is tentatively TRBD1 or TRBD2 (6 bases each). The CDR3 is 16 residues long. CDR1 and CDR2 from the germline V gene are SEHNR and FQNEAQ (reference sequence). V was shortened by 0 bases and J by 3 bases, with 15 bases between the two germline ends. The CDR3 loop reads CASSLAGGAHHYEQYF. CDR3 nucleotides: TGTGCCAGCAGCTTAGCGGGGGGCGCGCATCACTACGAGCAGTACTTC. Looking up the rest from reference TRBV7-9 and TRBJ2-7 gives the full variable domain: DTGVSQNPRHKITKRGQNVTFRCDPISEHNRLYWYRQTLGQGPEFLTYFQNEAQLEKSRLLSDRFSAERPKGSFSTLEIQRTEQGDSAMYLCASSLAGGAHHYEQYFGPGTRLTVT.

This clonotype has at least ten counts. The chain joins TRBV12-3 or TRBV12-4 to TRBJ2-1; TRBD2 might be the D (5 bases). CDR3 length equals 12 residues. V lost 10 bases to trimming and J lost 9 bases, with 16 bases between them. The CDR3 loop reads CATDRTRGEQFF. In DNA, the CDR3 is TGTGCCACTGACCGGACTCGTGGTGAGCAGTTCTTC.

The sample holds many counts of this clonotype. The chain has TRBV30 and TRBJ2-5; 9 bases align to TRBD1. The CDR3 is 13 residues long. The V and J ends lost 4 bases and 11 bases, in that order; junction bases with no gene match: 11. The V gene's germline CDR1 is GTSNPN and CDR2 SVGIG (reference sequence). As DNA, the CDR3 is TGTGCCTGGACCCCGGGACAGGGCTTGACTCAGTACTTC. This codes for CAWTPGQGLTQYF.

This clonotype was observed at least ten times. The chain employs TRBV6-1 and TRBJ2-5, with 14 nucleotides matching TRBD2. Germline CDR1 reads MNHNS; CDR2 reads SASEGT. The CDR3 is 18 residues long. J gave up 4 bases and V 5 bases, and 12 bases lay outside the gene matches. CDR3 in amino acids: CASSLGGLAGGGGETQYF. In DNA, the CDR3 is TGTGCCAGCAGTCTCGGCGGACTAGCGGGGGGAGGGGGAGAGACCCAGTACTTC.

At least ten counts were recorded for this clonotype. This chain connects TRBV4-2 to TRBJ2-7, with a tentative D call TRBD1 (6 bases). V was cut by 1 base and J by 3 bases, with 13 bases left in between. The CDR3 covers 15 residues. Germline-derived CDR1 and CDR2 are LGHNA and YNFKEQ. The CDR3 DNA is TGTGCCAGCAGCCAAGCGACAGGAGTCTACTACGAGCAGTACTTC. Translating it yields CASSQATGVYYEQYF.

Ten or more counts support this clonotype. The chain carries TRBV12-3 or TRBV12-4 and TRBJ2-3; D unclear. The CDR3 length is 14 residues. Trimming stripped 7 bases from V and 3 bases from J, with 14 bases between. This CDR3 reads CASTSYPPTDTQYF. Here the CDR3 DNA reads TGTGCCAGCACCTCCTACCCCCCAACAGATACGCAGTATTTT.

In this sample, this clonotype turned up many times. This chain joins TRBV6-6 and TRBJ2-7, with a possible D match to TRBD1 (6 bases). V lost 3 bases and J lost 3, with 15 bases in between. CDR1 and CDR2 from the germline V gene are MNHNY and SVGAGI (reference sequence). This CDR3 has 15 amino acids. The CDR3 coding sequence is TGTGCCAGCAGTTATTCCTTGACAGGAGTCTACGAGCAGTACTTC. It translates to CASSYSLTGVYEQYF.

This clonotype was recorded many times. The chain couples TRBV27 to TRBJ1-1; 9 bases are shared with TRBD1. The CDR3 sequence is 15 residues long. Germline CDR1 MNHEY, CDR2 SMNVEV (reference sequence). The V and J ends lost 7 bases and 10 bases, in that order; junction bases with no gene match: 16. CDR3 sequence: CASILWGTGQVRAFF. CDR3 bases: TGTGCCAGCATCCTATGGGGGACAGGGCAGGTTCGAGCTTTCTTT.

This clonotype showed up many times. The chain joins TRBV12-3 or TRBV12-4 to TRBJ1-5; maybe TRBD1 (5 bases). This CDR3 region has 13 residues. V dropped 3 bases and J dropped 6 bases, with 9 bases sitting between them. The CDR3 coding sequence is TGTGCCAGCAGTTTCCCAGGGTCTCAGCCCCAGCATTTT. Protein: CASSFPGSQPQHF.

The gene calls are TRBV5-1 and TRBJ2-2; D is perhaps TRBD2 (5 bases). Germline V gene lookup returns CDR1 SGHRS and CDR2 YFSETQ. CDR3 length: 14 amino acids. The germline V and J ends were trimmed by 1 base and 4 bases, with 8 bases remaining between them. The CDR3 nucleotides are TGCGCCAGCAGCTTGCAGCGGACCACCGGGGAGCTGTTTTTT. Translated: CASSLQRTTGELFF. The full variable domain, in which reference TRBV5-1 and TRBJ2-2 provide the parts outside the CDR3, is KAGVTQTPRYLIKTRGQQVTLSCSPISGHRSVSWYQQTPGQGLQFLFEYFSETQRNKGNFPGRFSGRQFSNSRSEMNVSTLELGDSALYLCASSLQRTTGELFFGEGSRLTVL.

The sample holds many counts of this clonotype. The rearrangement links TRBV20-1 to TRBJ2-7, with a tentative D call TRBD2 (5 bases). Germline V gene data show CDR1 as DFQATT and CDR2 as SNEGSKA (reference sequence). The CDR3 is made up of 14 amino acids. V lost 2 bases and J lost 2, with 13 bases in between. The CDR3 DNA reads as TGCAGTGCTAGAACGGAACGGGAACCCTACGAGCAGTACTTC. As protein: CSARTEREPYEQYF.

This clonotype has at least ten counts. J is TRBJ1-1 and V is TRBV6-6; no firm D call. In germline, CDR1 is MNHNY, CDR2 SVGAGI (reference sequence). V was cut by 3 bases and J by 0 bases, with 23 bases left in between. There are 19 residues in the CDR3. CDR3 amino acids: CASSYLQDRLRLMNTEAFF. CDR3 in DNA: TGTGCCAGCAGTTATCTCCAGGACCGCTTGCGGCTCATGAACACTGAAGCTTTCTTT.